Here is one T cell receptor beta chain with its context. Its antigen is as yet unknown. This entry comes from a study of shared clonotypes between healthy human individuals. Study findings and constraints: Sequencing depth was expected to influence donor clonotype sharing. Naive CD4 clonotypes were shared across a handful of donors at 4.5% to 6%.

This CDR3 is built from 15 residues. Germline CDR1 is MNHEY and CDR2 is SMNVEV (reference sequence). V was shortened by 7 bases and J by 4 bases, with 17 bases between the two germline ends. Terminally differentiated effector memory CD45RA+ cells were excluded by CCR7 positive selection of CD45RO-negative cells. TCRdb keeps only in-frame clones here, not all; method: immunoSEQ multiplex PCR. The profile shows more than 2 million clones, about 94% of them singletons. This chain uses TRBV27 with TRBJ2-1; weak D call: TRBD1 (5 bases). The receptor's source is a man younger than 35 in good health. Some clones in this sample may be carry-over from other donors' samples. The sequencing input was naive CD8+ T cells from PBMCs. The CDR3 nucleotides are TGTGCCAGCACCATCAGGGCCCCCCCTTACAATGAGCAGTTCTTC. Encoded protein: CASTIRAPPYNEQFF.